One and the same sample provided the 16 T cell receptor beta chains below, sequenced in a study of identical twins. TCRdb re-analysed the 5' RACE reads in MiXCR, keeping a single row per CDR3 protein. Of about 530,000 distinct CDR3 sequences in the sample, approximately 20% are singletons; the top ten hold roughly 0.5%. The data also belong to a second study, concerning yellow fever vaccine responses in identical twins.

Sequencing was performed on CD4+ T cells sorted from blood. These TCRs come from a woman between 18 and 29 years old in good health.

This clonotype has a single count. This sequence joins TRBV20-1 and TRBJ2-7; TRBD1 is a possible D gene (5 bases). V was pared by 3 bases and J by 2 bases, with 8 bases between. The CDR3 runs 12 residues. Germline CDR1 reads DFQATT; CDR2 reads SNEGSKA (reference sequence). The CDR3 nucleotides read TGCAGTGCTAGGACAGCGCCCTACGAGCAGTACTTC. It encodes CSARTAPYEQYF.

The chain employs TRBV7-6 and TRBJ2-5, with 8 bases fitting TRBD2. Trimming removed 4 bases from V and 5 bases from J; junction bases left unmatched: 12. The CDR3 has 16 residues. Germline V gives CDR1 SGHVS, CDR2 FNYEAQ. The CDR3 nucleotides read TGTGCCAGCAGCTCCAACTCCGGGGGGGCCGCGGAGACCCAGTACTTC. It translates to CASSSNSGGAAETQYF.

This clonotype has only a few counts. The chain combines TRBV25-1 with TRBJ2-5; no firm D call. This CDR3 is 12 amino acids long. V was trimmed by 4 bases and J by 1 base, leaving 4 bases between them. CDR1 and CDR2 from the germline V gene are MGHDK and SYGVNS. Written as DNA, the CDR3 is TGTGCCAGCAGTGTAAGCCAAGAGACCCAGTACTTC. Encoded protein: CASSVSQETQYF.

This clonotype was recorded many times. This rearrangement joins TRBV12-3 or TRBV12-4 to TRBJ1-4, with no clear D. V lost 3 bases to trimming and J lost 0 bases, with 5 bases between them. The CDR3 is 14 amino acids. DNA for the CDR3: TGTGCCAGCAGTTTCGTTGCAACTAATGAAAAACTGTTTTTT. It is translated as CASSFVATNEKLFF.

V and J are TRBV20-1 and TRBJ2-7, with D maybe TRBD2 (5 bases). This CDR3 has 15 amino acids. The V gene lost 0 bases and the J gene lost 4 bases, with 16 bases spanning the gap. Germline lookup yields CDR1 DFQATT and CDR2 SNEGSKA (reference sequence). The CDR3 coding sequence is TGCAGTGCTAGAGATCTAGCTCGCCCCCATTACGAGCAGTACTTC. This translates into CSARDLARPHYEQYF.

The rearrangement joins TRBV3-1 to TRBJ2-3, with D maybe TRBD2 (5 bases). The V and J ends lost 4 bases and 4 bases respectively, with 12 bases between them. The CDR3 is made up of 14 amino acids. Germline CDR1 is LGHDT and CDR2 is YNNKEL (reference sequence). DNA of the CDR3: TGTGCCAGCAGCCTTAGTGGACTCTCAGATACGCAGTATTTT. Amino acid sequence: CASSLSGLSDTQYF.

This clonotype was seen only a few times. CDR3 sequence reads: CASSFRWTGVTDEQFF. The CDR3 coding sequence is TGCGCCAGCAGCTTCCGATGGACAGGGGTCACCGATGAGCAGTTCTTC. V and J are TRBV5-1 and TRBJ2-1; TRBD1 agrees at 9 bases. This CDR3 is 16 amino acids long. CDR1 is SGHRS, CDR2 YFSETQ, per germline. V gave up 2 bases and J gave up 8 bases; unmatched junction bases: 11. The whole variable domain, filled in from reference TRBV5-1 and TRBJ2-1, reads KAGVTQTPRYLIKTRGQQVTLSCSPISGHRSVSWYQQTPGQGLQFLFEYFSETQRNKGNFPGRFSGRQFSNSRSEMNVSTLELGDSALYLCASSFRWTGVTDEQFFGPGTRLTVL.

This sequence joins TRBV20-1 and TRBJ1-4; tentative D call: TRBD1 (6 bases). CDR1 and CDR2 (germline): DFQATT, SNEGSKA (reference sequence). Trimming removed 1 base at V and 8 bases at J, with 14 bases between. The CDR3 spans 14 residues. The CDR3 bases are TGCAGTGCTAGAGGGGGAGGGGGAGGAGAAAAACTGTTTTTT. Translating gives CSARGGGGGEKLFF.

This clonotype was counted a few times. The rearrangement links TRBV12-3 or TRBV12-4 to TRBJ2-3; D is unresolved. CDR3 length: 13 amino acids. The V end lost 7 bases, the J end lost 6 bases, and 14 bases lay between the germline ends. This CDR3 reads CASTLDRRDTQYF. The CDR3, as DNA: TGTGCCAGCACTCTCGATCGGCGCGATACGCAGTATTTT.

The V call is TRBV6-2 or TRBV6-3, the J call TRBJ2-5; 9 nucleotides agree with TRBD2. V gave up 6 bases and J gave up 2 bases; unmatched junction bases: 10. Germline V gene sequence: CDR1 MNHEY, CDR2 SVGEGT. This CDR3 spans 16 amino acids. The CDR3 reads CASRPRLAGLQETQYF. The CDR3 DNA follows: TGTGCCAGCAGACCGAGGCTAGCGGGATTACAAGAGACCCAGTACTTC.

This clonotype appeared a few times. The chain recombines TRBV20-1 with TRBJ2-1, with D tentatively TRBD1 (7 bases). Germline CDR1 and CDR2: DFQATT and SNEGSKA (reference sequence). V lost 4 bases to trimming and J lost 10 bases, with 17 bases between them. CDR3 length: 13 amino acids. The CDR3 reads CSATLRRGQEQFF. The CDR3 nucleotides are TGCAGTGCTACCCTGAGGAGGGGGCAAGAGCAGTTCTTC.

This clonotype has more than one count but fewer than ten. J is TRBJ2-1 and V is TRBV5-1; 8 positions agree with TRBD2. Germline V gene sequence: CDR1 SGHRS, CDR2 YFSETQ. The CDR3 is made up of 15 amino acids. The V gene end was trimmed by 5 bases and the J gene end by 5 bases; junction bases not matched to a gene: 9. DNA of the CDR3: TGCGCCAGCAGACCCTATAGCGGGACCAACAATGAGCAGTTCTTC. Amino acids: CASRPYSGTNNEQFF.

The chain couples TRBV12-3 or TRBV12-4 to TRBJ1-2, with unresolved D. CDR3 length: 11 amino acids. V lost 6 bases, J lost 8 bases, and 10 bases lay in between. The CDR3 loop is CASRSTRGYTF. The DNA for the CDR3 is TGTGCCAGCAGGTCGACTCGGGGCTACACCTTC.

This clonotype has just a few counts. The CDR3 region is CASKEQGAGEQYV. CDR3 sequence (DNA): TGCGCCAGCAAGGAACAGGGGGCCGGGGAGCAGTACGTC. The V gene is TRBV5-1, the J gene TRBJ2-7, with 9 bases identical to TRBD1. The CDR3 has 13 residues. The germline V gene has CDR1 SGHRS and CDR2 YFSETQ. The V segment lost 6 bases and the J segment 7 bases; nucleotides outside the gene matches: 8.

The chain carries TRBV3-1 and TRBJ2-3; D is possibly TRBD2 (5 bases). V gave up 3 bases and J gave up 2 bases, with 12 bases separating them. The CDR3 consists of 15 residues. Looked up from germline, CDR1 is LGHDT and CDR2 is YNNKEL (reference sequence). The CDR3 DNA sequence: TGTGCCAGCAGCCAGGACTTCGGGGACACAGATACGCAGTATTTT. This translates into CASSQDFGDTDTQYF.

The chain has TRBV4-2 and TRBJ2-3, with 12 bases lining up with TRBD2. J gave up 6 bases and V 3 bases, and 13 bases lay outside the gene matches. The CDR3 spans 18 residues. Germline V CDR1 and CDR2: LGHNA, YNFKEQ. The CDR3 loop is CASSHDPGLAGKWDTQYF. The CDR3 DNA reads as TGTGCCAGCAGCCACGATCCAGGACTAGCGGGAAAATGGGATACGCAGTATTTT.